These 23 T cell receptor beta chains originate from one sample sequenced in a study of breast tumors, draining lymph nodes, adjacent tissues. TCRdb reprocessed the multiplex PCR reads via MiXCR and lists one record per CDR3 protein. The data contain about 200,000 distinct CDR3 sequences, roughly a third of them seen just once; the ten biggest clones take up approximately 3.6%. Breast cancer patients provided tissue from their axillary draining lymph nodes. The sample taken for sequencing was axillary lymph node tissue. These receptors came from a female donor with breast cancer. Some clones in this sample may be carry-over from other donors' samples.

This clonotype came up many times. The chain uses TRBV4-1 and TRBJ1-2; 8 bases line up with TRBD1. The V and J ends lost 2 bases and 5 bases, in that order; junction bases with no gene match: 13. CDR1 and CDR2 (germline): MGHRA, YSYEKL. This CDR3 is 17 amino acids long. The CDR3 sequence is CASSQTSRGPPAYGYTF. CDR3 in DNA: TGCGCCAGCAGCCAAACCAGCAGGGGGCCCCCAGCATATGGCTACACCTTC.

In this sample, this clonotype turned up many times. The rearrangement joins TRBV7-6 to TRBJ2-1, with TRBD2 matching 7 bases. CDR3 size: 16 residues. The junction had 4 bases not matched to a gene; V was cut back by 2 bases and J by 0 bases. Per germline, CDR1 SGHVS and CDR2 FNYEAQ. In nucleotides, the CDR3 is TGTGCCAGCAGCTTAATCGCTAGCGGCTCCTACAATGAGCAGTTCTTC. Protein sequence: CASSLIASGSYNEQFF.

This clonotype occurred many times. The rearrangement links TRBV7-2 to TRBJ2-5, with TRBD2 matching over 11 bases. The CDR3 loop spans 15 amino acids. Germline CDR1 and CDR2: SGHTA and FQGNSA. J gave up 7 bases and V 5 bases, and 9 bases lay outside the gene matches. The CDR3 sequence is CASSPSGGTVGTQYF. The CDR3 coding sequence is TGTGCCAGCAGCCCTAGCGGGGGGACCGTAGGGACCCAGTACTTC.

Comment on this clonotype: The conserved phenylalanine or tryptophan normally closing the CDR3 is absent here, so this likely arose from a read error. The CDR3 coding sequence is TGTGCCAGCAGCGTATTTCCCGCGAATGAGCAGTTCTCC. Translating gives CASSVFPANEQFS. The V gene is TRBV9, the J gene TRBJ2-1, with no clear D. The V and J ends lost 1 base and 7 bases respectively, with 9 bases between them. CDR3 length: 13 amino acids. Per germline, CDR1 SGDLS and CDR2 YYNGEE.

The chain recombines TRBV28 with TRBJ1-3; a weak D match, TRBD1 (6 bases). Germline V gives CDR1 MDHEN, CDR2 SYDVKM. The germline V and J ends were trimmed by 6 bases and 5 bases, with 14 bases remaining between them. The CDR3 spans 14 residues. The CDR3 region has the DNA TGTGCCAGCAGATTCCGGGACACTCGAAACACCATATATTTT. It yields the protein CASRFRDTRNTIYF.

CDR3 sequence (DNA): TGTGCCACCAGTGATTCGAACACGAGGGGCACTAATGAAAAACTGTTTTTT. Residues: CATSDSNTRGTNEKLFF. The V gene is TRBV24-1, the J gene TRBJ1-4; maybe TRBD1 (5 bases). Trimming took 2 bases from V and 2 from J, leaving 14 bases between them. The CDR3 is 17 residues long. The germline V gene has CDR1 KGHDR and CDR2 SFDVKD.

As concerns this clonotype: The CDR3 does not end in the conserved phenylalanine or tryptophan, so this is likely a read error. The DNA is omitted, as the CDR3 cannot be located on it reliably, and the CDR3 follows TCRdb's listing. The chain uses TRBV5-1 and TRBJ1-6; TRBD1 is the table's D call, not checked against the DNA. Per germline, CDR1 SGHRS and CDR2 YFSETQ. The CDR3 length is 9 residues, termini included. The chain's CDR3 is CASSLQGPN.

As regards this clonotype: A clone one base away is much larger, so this may be a read error. The V gene is TRBV5-1, the J gene TRBJ2-3; TRBD2 matches at 9 bases. Germline V gene lookup returns CDR1 SGHRS and CDR2 YFSETQ. CDR3 length: 15 amino acids. CDR3 coding DNA: TGCGACAGCAGCTTTAGCGGGGGAAGCACAGATACGCAGTATTTT. Its translation: CDSSFSGGSTDTQYF.

This chain joins TRBV5-8 and TRBJ2-5, with TRBD1 as a possible D gene (6 bases). The CDR3 has 15 amino acids. Germline CDR1 reads SGHTS; CDR2 reads YDEGEE. Trimming left V 4 bases short and J 2 bases short, with 15 bases between. The CDR3 protein is CASSRTANGQETQYF. As DNA, the CDR3 is TGTGCCAGCAGCCGGACAGCTAACGGGCAAGAGACCCAGTACTTC.

The chain uses TRBV10-3 and TRBJ1-2, with D unclear. With 3 bases removed from V and 4 bases from J, the gap between germline ends came to 9 bases. The CDR3 is made up of 13 amino acids. Germline CDR1 reads ENHRY; CDR2 reads SYGVKD. The CDR3 DNA follows: TGTGCCATCAGTGATAACAGCCTCTATGGCTACACCTTC. Encoded protein: CAISDNSLYGYTF.

The chain employs TRBV11-3 and TRBJ1-2; 11 nucleotides match TRBD1. The V gene end was trimmed by 8 bases and the J gene end by 4 bases; junction bases not matched to a gene: 6. The germline gives CDR1 SGHNT, CDR2 YENEEA. The CDR3 length is 14 residues. The CDR3 loop is CASGWTGGIYGYTF. The CDR3 nucleotides are TGTGCCAGCGGCTGGACAGGGGGCATCTATGGCTACACCTTC.

This clonotype was seen ten or more times. V is TRBV7-2 and J is TRBJ2-3; D call uncertain. Looked up from germline, CDR1 is SGHTA and CDR2 is FQGNSA. V was clipped by 4 bases and J by 4 bases, with 9 bases between them. The CDR3 length is 13 residues. CDR3 protein: CASSSAWADTQYF. The CDR3 DNA is TGTGCCAGCAGCTCCGCGTGGGCAGATACGCAGTATTTT.

This clonotype came up many times. V is TRBV2 and J is TRBJ2-1; possible D gene TRBD1, 5 bases. Between the trimmed V and J ends, which lost 5 bases and 7 bases, there was a span of 9 bases. The length of the CDR3 is 12 residues. Germline CDR1 SNHLY, CDR2 FYNNEI. For the CDR3, the DNA is TGTGCCAGCAGTAGACAGTCTAATGAGCAGTTCTTC. Amino acid sequence: CASSRQSNEQFF.

Ten or more counts support this clonotype. The J gene is TRBJ2-1, the V gene TRBV7-3, with TRBD2 matching over 11 bases. The germline gives CDR1 SGHTA, CDR2 FQGTGA. With V trimmed by 5 bases and J by 7 bases, 10 bases remained unmatched. The CDR3 totals 16 residues. The CDR3: CASSILSGRAENEQFF. CDR3 DNA sequence: TGTGCCAGCAGCATCCTTAGCGGGAGGGCCGAGAATGAGCAGTTCTTC.

This clonotype was seen at least ten times. The chain couples TRBV7-2 to TRBJ1-5, with 9 bases that match TRBD1. CDR3 length: 14 residues. CDR1 is SGHTA, CDR2 FQGNSA, per germline. Unmatched junction bases numbered 4, after V lost 5 bases and J lost 5 bases. CDR3 sequence: CASSLRDRDQPQHF. The CDR3, as DNA: TGTGCCAGCAGCCTCCGGGACAGGGATCAGCCCCAGCATTTT.

This clonotype came up many times. The chain uses TRBV6-4 and TRBJ1-2; perhaps TRBD1 as D (5 bases). In germline, CDR1 is MRHNA, CDR2 SNTAGT. V shed 6 bases and J shed 2 bases, with 13 bases lying between them. The CDR3 is 14 residues long. CDR3 sequence: CASRPGPSNYGYTF. DNA of the CDR3: TGTGCCAGCAGGCCGGGACCTTCGAACTATGGCTACACCTTC.

This clonotype showed up many times. This chain links TRBV7-3 with TRBJ2-1; TRBD2 agrees at 9 bases. The CDR3 is 15 amino acids. Looked up from germline, CDR1 is SGHTA and CDR2 is FQGTGA. V lost 1 base, J lost 8 bases, and 6 bases stayed unmatched. DNA for the CDR3: TGTGCCAGCAGCTTAAGTCGGACTAGCGTGGATGAGCAGTTCTTC. This codes for CASSLSRTSVDEQFF.

There are a few counts of this clonotype. A much larger clonotype is one base distant, so this may be a read error. This chain links TRBV11-2 with TRBJ2-5; TRBD1 matches 9 bases. The CDR3 has 17 amino acids. Trimming took 7 bases from V and 0 from J; bases not matched to a gene: 12. The V gene's germline CDR1 is SGHAT and CDR2 FQNNGV. This chain's CDR3 is CASKPGQGTGYQETQYF. The CDR3 bases are TGTGCCAGCAAACCGGGACAGGGAACGGGGTACCAAGAGACCCAGTACTTC. The variable domain in full, with the rest retrieved from reference TRBV11-2 and TRBJ2-5, is EAGVAQSPRYKIIEKRQSVAFWCNPISGHATLYWYQQILGQGPKLLIQFQNNGVVDDSQLPKDRFSAERLKGVDSTLKIQPAKLEDSAVYLCASKPGQGTGYQETQYFGPGTRLLVL.

This chain joins TRBV3-1 and TRBJ2-7, with D perhaps matching TRBD2 (7 bases). Germline V gives CDR1 LGHDT, CDR2 YNNKEL (reference sequence). This CDR3 region has 16 residues. Trimming removed 4 bases at V and 0 bases at J, with 16 bases between. The CDR3 loop reads CASSRGGGGNSYEQYF. The CDR3 DNA is TGTGCCAGCAGCCGAGGGGGGGGCGGGAACTCCTACGAGCAGTACTTC.

This clonotype was observed many times. The chain carries TRBV20-1 and TRBJ1-6; D remains unclear. Trimming stripped 0 bases from V and 4 bases from J, with 10 bases between. In germline, CDR1 is DFQATT, CDR2 SNEGSKA (reference sequence). The CDR3 extends over 15 amino acids. The CDR3 is CSARDEWGYNSPLHF. The CDR3 DNA reads TGCAGTGCTAGAGATGAATGGGGTTATAATTCACCCCTCCACTTT.

In nucleotides, the CDR3 is TGTGCCAGCAGCTTGTCGACACCCCTCCACTTT. Translating it yields CASSLSTPLHF. V is TRBV11-2 and J is TRBJ1-6, with no clear D. Between the trimmed V and J ends, which lost 3 bases and 11 bases, there was a span of 5 bases. The CDR3 spans 11 residues. Germline CDR1 reads SGHAT; CDR2 reads FQNNGV. Combining the CDR3 with reference TRBV11-2 and TRBJ1-6 gives the whole variable domain EAGVAQSPRYKIIEKRQSVAFWCNPISGHATLYWYQQILGQGPKLLIQFQNNGVVDDSQLPKDRFSAERLKGVDSTLKIQPAKLEDSAVYLCASSLSTPLHFGNGTRLTVT.

This clonotype was counted many times. This chain joins TRBV20-1 and TRBJ1-4; 9 bases match TRBD1. The CDR3 extends over 15 amino acids. With 3 bases clipped from V and 8 bases from J, the junction kept 10 bases outside the gene matches. Germline lookup yields CDR1 DFQATT and CDR2 SNEGSKA (reference sequence). The CDR3 sequence is CSARGTGTGPEKLFF. In DNA, the CDR3 is TGCAGTGCTAGGGGCACCGGGACAGGGCCCGAAAAACTGTTTTTT.

This clonotype showed up many times. This chain connects TRBV10-3 to TRBJ1-2; maybe TRBD1 (5 bases). The length of the CDR3 is 17 residues. V was shortened by 3 bases and J by 0 bases, with 17 bases between the two germline ends. Looked up from germline, CDR1 is ENHRY and CDR2 is SYGVKD. The CDR3, as DNA: TGTGCCATCAGTGATTACAGGCCAAAGAGTTCTAACTATGGCTACACCTTC. Residues: CAISDYRPKSSNYGYTF.